What follows are 6 T cell receptor beta chains derived from one specimen sequenced in a study of cytomegalovirus exposure and HLA in healthy donors. Produced via immunoSEQ multiplex PCR; TCRdb's table is partial and in-frame only. The table lists fewer than 90,000 clones, less than 95% of them singletons. The sample consisted of PBMCs. The receptors come from a young woman in good health and CMV-seropositive.

This chain joins TRBV25-1 and TRBJ2-2; the D is unclear. The germline V and J ends were trimmed by 11 bases and 3 bases, with 10 bases remaining between them. The length of the CDR3 is 12 residues. Germline V gives CDR1 MGHDK, CDR2 SYGVNS. CDR3 protein: CAALPDTGELFF. In DNA form, the CDR3 reads TGTGCCGCCCTCCCGGACACCGGGGAGCTGTTTTTT. The full variable domain, its missing parts supplied by reference TRBV25-1 and TRBJ2-2, is EADIYQTPRYLVIGTGKKITLECSQTMGHDKMYWYQQDPGMELHLIHYSYGVNSTEKGDLSSESTVSRIRTEHFPLTLESARPSHTSQYLCAALPDTGELFFGEGSRLTVL.

CDR3 loop: CASSSPGYEAFF. The CDR3 bases are TGTGCCAGCAGCTCACCGGGGTACGAAGCTTTCTTT. This sequence joins TRBV7-9 and TRBJ1-1; D not resolved. From germline, CDR1 is SEHNR and CDR2 FQNEAQ (reference sequence). The V end lost 4 bases, the J end lost 8 bases, and 11 bases lay between the germline ends. The CDR3 has 12 amino acids.

The chain employs TRBV2 and TRBJ1-2, with 9 bases aligning to TRBD1. The germline gives CDR1 SNHLY, CDR2 FYNNEI. J lost 6 bases, V lost 3 bases, and 8 bases had no gene match. This CDR3 comprises 15 residues. CDR3 bases: TGTGCCAGCAGTGACCGTTTAACAGGGGGCAATGGCTACACCTTC. It translates to CASSDRLTGGNGYTF.

The chain carries TRBV4-3 and TRBJ2-5, with D perhaps TRBD2 (6 bases). CDR1 and CDR2 from the germline V gene are LGHNA and YSLEER. V shed 4 bases and J shed 5 bases, with 20 bases lying between them. This CDR3 is built from 16 residues. The CDR3 loop reads CASSPPLWDFPETQYF. The CDR3 DNA follows: TGCGCCAGCAGCCCCCCTCTATGGGACTTCCCGGAGACCCAGTACTTC.

CDR3 protein: CASSQNLALAYNEQFF. In DNA, the CDR3 is TGCGCCAGCAGCCAAAACCTAGCTTTGGCCTACAATGAGCAGTTCTTC. The chain carries TRBV4-3 and TRBJ2-1; a possible D gene is TRBD2 (5 bases). Between the trimmed V and J ends, which lost 2 bases and 2 bases, there was a span of 13 bases. The CDR3 consists of 16 residues. Germline CDR1 is LGHNA and CDR2 is YSLEER.

This clone was seen more than once but under ten times. V is TRBV5-5 and J is TRBJ2-1, with 9 bases that match TRBD1. The CDR3 is 15 residues long. The germline V gene encodes CDR1 SGHKS and CDR2 YYEKEE (reference sequence). The trim removed 4 bases at V and 5 bases at J, leaving 7 bases unmatched. Here the CDR3 DNA reads TGTGCCAGCAGCCCCCGTGGGACAGGGAACAATGAGCAGTTCTTC. Translating it yields CASSPRGTGNNEQFF. Drawing the rest from reference TRBV5-5 and TRBJ2-1, the complete variable domain is DAGVTQSPTHLIKTRGQQVTLRCSPISGHKSVSWYQQVLGQGPQFIFQYYEKEERGRGNFPDRFSARQFPNYSSELNVNALLLGDSALYLCASSPRGTGNNEQFFGPGTRLTVL.